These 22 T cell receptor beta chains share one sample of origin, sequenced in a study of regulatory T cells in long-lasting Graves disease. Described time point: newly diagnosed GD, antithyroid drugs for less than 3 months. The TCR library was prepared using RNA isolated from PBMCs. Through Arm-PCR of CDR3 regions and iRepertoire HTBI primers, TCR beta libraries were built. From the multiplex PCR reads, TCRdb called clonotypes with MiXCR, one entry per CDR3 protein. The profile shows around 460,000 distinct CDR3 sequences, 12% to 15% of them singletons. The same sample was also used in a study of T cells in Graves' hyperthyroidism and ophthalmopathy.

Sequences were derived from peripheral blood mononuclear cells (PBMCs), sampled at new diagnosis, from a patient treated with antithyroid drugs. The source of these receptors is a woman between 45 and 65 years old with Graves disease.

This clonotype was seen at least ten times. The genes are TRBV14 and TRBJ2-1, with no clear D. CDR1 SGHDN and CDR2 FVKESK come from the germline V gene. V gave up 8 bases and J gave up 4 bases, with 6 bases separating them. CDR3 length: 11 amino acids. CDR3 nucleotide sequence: TGTGCCAGCCGTAAATACAATGAGCAGTTCTTC. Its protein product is CASRKYNEQFF.

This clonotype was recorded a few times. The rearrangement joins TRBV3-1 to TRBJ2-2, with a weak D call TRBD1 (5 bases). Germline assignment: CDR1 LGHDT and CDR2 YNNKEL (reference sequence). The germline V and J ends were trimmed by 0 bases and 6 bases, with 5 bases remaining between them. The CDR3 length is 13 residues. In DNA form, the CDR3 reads TGTGCCAGCAGCCAAGACAGGGCCGGGGAGCTGTTTTTT. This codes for CASSQDRAGELFF.

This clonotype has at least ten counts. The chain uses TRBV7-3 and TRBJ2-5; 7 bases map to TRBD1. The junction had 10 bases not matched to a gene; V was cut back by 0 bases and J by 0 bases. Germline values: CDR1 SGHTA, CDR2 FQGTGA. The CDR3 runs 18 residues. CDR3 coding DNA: TGTGCCAGCAGCTTAACCGCATCCGGCAGGGGGTACCAAGAGACCCAGTACTTC. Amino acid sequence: CASSLTASGRGYQETQYF.

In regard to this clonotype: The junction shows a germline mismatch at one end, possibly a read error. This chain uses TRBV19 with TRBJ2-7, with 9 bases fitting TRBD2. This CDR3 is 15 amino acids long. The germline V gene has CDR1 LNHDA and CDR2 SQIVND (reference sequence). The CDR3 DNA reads TGTGTCAGTAGTGGTTGGCTAGCGGGATCCTACGAGCAGTACTTC. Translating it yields CVSSGWLAGSYEQYF.

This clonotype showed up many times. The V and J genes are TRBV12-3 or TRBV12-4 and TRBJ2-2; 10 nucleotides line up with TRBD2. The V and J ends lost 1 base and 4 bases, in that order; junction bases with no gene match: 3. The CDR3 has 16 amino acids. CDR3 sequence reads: CASSLGLAGSTGELFF. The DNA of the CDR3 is TGTGCCAGCAGTTTAGGACTAGCGGGTAGCACCGGGGAGCTGTTTTTT.

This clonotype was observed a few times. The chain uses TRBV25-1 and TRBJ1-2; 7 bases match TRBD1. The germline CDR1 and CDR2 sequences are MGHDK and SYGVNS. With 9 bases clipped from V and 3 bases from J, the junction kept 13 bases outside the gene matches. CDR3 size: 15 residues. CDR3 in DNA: TGTGCCAGTTCACCCCCGGGACAGAGCTACTATGGCTACACCTTC. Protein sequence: CASSPPGQSYYGYTF.

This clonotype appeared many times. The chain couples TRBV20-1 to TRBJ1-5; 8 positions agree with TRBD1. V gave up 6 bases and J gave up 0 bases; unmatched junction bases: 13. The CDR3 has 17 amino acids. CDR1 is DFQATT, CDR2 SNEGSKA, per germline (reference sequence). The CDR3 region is CSARDRSSAYSNQPQHF. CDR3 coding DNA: TGCAGTGCGAGGGACAGGTCCTCTGCCTATAGCAATCAGCCCCAGCATTTT.

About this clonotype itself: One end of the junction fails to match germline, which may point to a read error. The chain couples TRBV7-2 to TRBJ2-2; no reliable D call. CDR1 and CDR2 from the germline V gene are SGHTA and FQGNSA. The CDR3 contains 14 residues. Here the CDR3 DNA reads TGTGTCAGCAGCTTAGGCGGAAACACCGGGGAGCTGTTTTTT. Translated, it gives CVSSLGGNTGELFF.

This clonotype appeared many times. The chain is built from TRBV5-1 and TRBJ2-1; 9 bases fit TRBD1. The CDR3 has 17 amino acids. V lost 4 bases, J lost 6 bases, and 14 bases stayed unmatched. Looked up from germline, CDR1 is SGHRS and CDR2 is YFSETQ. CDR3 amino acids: CASSRLTDRGGSNEQFF. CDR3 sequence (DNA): TGCGCCAGCAGCCGGCTAACGGACAGGGGAGGGAGCAATGAGCAGTTCTTC.

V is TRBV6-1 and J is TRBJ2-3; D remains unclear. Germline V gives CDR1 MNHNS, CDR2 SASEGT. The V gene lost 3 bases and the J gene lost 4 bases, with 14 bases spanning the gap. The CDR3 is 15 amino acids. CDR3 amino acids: CASSDQFLAADTQYF. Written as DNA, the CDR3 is TGTGCCAGCAGTGATCAGTTTCTCGCCGCAGATACGCAGTATTTT.

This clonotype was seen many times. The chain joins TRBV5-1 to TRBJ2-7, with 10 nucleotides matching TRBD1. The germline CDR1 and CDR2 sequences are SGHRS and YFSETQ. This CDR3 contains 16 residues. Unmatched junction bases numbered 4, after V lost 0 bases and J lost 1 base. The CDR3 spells CASSLAPGQGSYEQYF. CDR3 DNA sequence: TGCGCCAGCAGCTTGGCGCCGGGACAGGGGTCCTACGAGCAGTACTTC.

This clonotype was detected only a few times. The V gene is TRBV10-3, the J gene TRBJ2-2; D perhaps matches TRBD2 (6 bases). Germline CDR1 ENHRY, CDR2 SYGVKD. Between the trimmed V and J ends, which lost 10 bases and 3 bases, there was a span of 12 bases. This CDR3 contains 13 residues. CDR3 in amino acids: CATLLADTGELFF. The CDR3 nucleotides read TGTGCCACACTACTAGCAGACACCGGGGAGCTGTTTTTT.

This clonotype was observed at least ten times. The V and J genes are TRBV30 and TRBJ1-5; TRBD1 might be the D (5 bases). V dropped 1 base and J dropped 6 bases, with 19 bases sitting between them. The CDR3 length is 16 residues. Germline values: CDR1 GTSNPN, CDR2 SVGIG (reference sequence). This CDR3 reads CAWSDSTGGDGQPQHF. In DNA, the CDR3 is TGTGCCTGGAGTGACTCCACCGGAGGGGATGGTCAGCCCCAGCATTTT.

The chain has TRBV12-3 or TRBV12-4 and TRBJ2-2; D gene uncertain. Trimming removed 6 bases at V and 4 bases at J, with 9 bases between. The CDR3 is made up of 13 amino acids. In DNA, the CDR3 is TGTGCCAGCAGGGGGTGGGGCACCGGGGAGCTGTTTTTT. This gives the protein CASRGWGTGELFF.

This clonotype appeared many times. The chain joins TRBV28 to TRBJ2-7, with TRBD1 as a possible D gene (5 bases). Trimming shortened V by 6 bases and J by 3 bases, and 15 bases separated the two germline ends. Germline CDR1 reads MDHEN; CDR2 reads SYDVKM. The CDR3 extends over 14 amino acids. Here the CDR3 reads CASREQDINYEQYF. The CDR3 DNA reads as TGTGCCAGCAGGGAACAGGACATCAACTACGAGCAGTACTTC.

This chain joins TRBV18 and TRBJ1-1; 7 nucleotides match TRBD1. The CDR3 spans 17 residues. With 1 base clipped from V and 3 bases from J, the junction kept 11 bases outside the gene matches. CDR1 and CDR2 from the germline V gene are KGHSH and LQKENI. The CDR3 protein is CASSPRQGGGKDTEAFF. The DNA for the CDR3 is TGTGCCAGCTCACCACGGCAAGGGGGCGGAAAGGACACTGAAGCTTTCTTT. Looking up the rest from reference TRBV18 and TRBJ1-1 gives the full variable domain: NAGVMQNPRHLVRRRGQEARLRCSPMKGHSHVYWYRQLPEEGLKFMVYLQKENIIDESGMPKERFSAEFPKEGPSILRIQQVVRGDSAAYFCASSPRQGGGKDTEAFFGQGTRLTVV.

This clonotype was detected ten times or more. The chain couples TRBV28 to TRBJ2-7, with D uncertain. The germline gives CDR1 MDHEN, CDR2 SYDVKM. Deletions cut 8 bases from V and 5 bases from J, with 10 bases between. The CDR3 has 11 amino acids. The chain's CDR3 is CASGPHHEQYF. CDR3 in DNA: TGTGCCAGCGGCCCCCACCACGAGCAGTACTTC.

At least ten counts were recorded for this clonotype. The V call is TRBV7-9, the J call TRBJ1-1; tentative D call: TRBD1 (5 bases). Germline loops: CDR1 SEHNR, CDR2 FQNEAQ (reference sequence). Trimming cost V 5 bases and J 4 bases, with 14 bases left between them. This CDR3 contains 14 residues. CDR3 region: CASSRWGVGTEAFF. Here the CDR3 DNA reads TGTGCCAGCAGCCGTTGGGGGGTAGGCACTGAAGCTTTCTTT.

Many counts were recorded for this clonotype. CDR3 sequence reads: CASSLAGTGANNEQFF. In DNA, the CDR3 is TGCGCCAGCAGCTTGGCCGGGACAGGGGCAAACAATGAGCAGTTCTTC. The genes are TRBV5-1 and TRBJ2-1; 10 nucleotides agree with TRBD1. The CDR3 has 16 residues. J lost 5 bases, V lost 0 bases, and 5 bases had no gene match. Germline loops: CDR1 SGHRS, CDR2 YFSETQ. Drawing the rest from reference TRBV5-1 and TRBJ2-1, the complete variable domain is KAGVTQTPRYLIKTRGQQVTLSCSPISGHRSVSWYQQTPGQGLQFLFEYFSETQRNKGNFPGRFSGRQFSNSRSEMNVSTLELGDSALYLCASSLAGTGANNEQFFGPGTRLTVL.

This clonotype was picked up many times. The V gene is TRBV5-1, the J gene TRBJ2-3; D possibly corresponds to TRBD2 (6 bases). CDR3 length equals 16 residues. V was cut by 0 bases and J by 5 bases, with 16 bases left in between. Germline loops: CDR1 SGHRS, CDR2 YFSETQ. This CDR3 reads CASSLGSTGVVDTQYF. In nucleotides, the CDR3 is TGCGCCAGCAGCTTGGGCTCGACGGGAGTTGTAGATACGCAGTATTTT.

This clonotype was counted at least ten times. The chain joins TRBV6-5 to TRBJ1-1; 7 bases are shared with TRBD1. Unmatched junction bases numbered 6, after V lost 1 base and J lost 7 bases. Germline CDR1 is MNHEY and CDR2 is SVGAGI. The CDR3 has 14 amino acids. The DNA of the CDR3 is TGTGCCAGCAGTTACTTTCAGGGGGACCGTGAAGCTTTCTTT. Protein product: CASSYFQGDREAFF.

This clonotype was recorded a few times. The CDR3 DNA follows: TGTGCCAGCAGATTGGAGGAAAACACCGGGGAGCTGTTTTTT. As protein: CASRLEENTGELFF. The J gene is TRBJ2-2, the V gene TRBV11-3, with a tentative D call TRBD2 (5 bases). This CDR3 is 14 amino acids long. Germline loops: CDR1 SGHNT, CDR2 YENEEA. Deletions cut 6 bases from V and 2 bases from J, with 10 bases between.